The 14 T cell receptor beta chains below come from one sample, sequenced in a study of shared clonotypes between healthy human individuals. Measured with immunoSEQ multiplex PCR; TCRdb has only the in-frame clones, and not every one. The data show about 480,000 clones, with about four fifths seen just once and under 15% held by the top ten. Sequences were obtained from PBMCs. Receptors originate from a woman aged 40 to 50 in good health. Some clones in this sample may be carry-over from other donors' samples.

The chain carries TRBV6-4 and TRBJ2-3, with TRBD1 matching 9 bases. The CDR3 sequence is 17 residues long. Trimming at V came to 0 bases and at J to 1 base, leaving 5 bases not matched to a gene. Germline-derived CDR1 and CDR2 are MRHNA and SNTAGT. CDR3 nucleotides: TGTGCCAGCAGTGACTCAGACACAGGGGGCGGCACAGATACGCAGTATTTT. Translating it yields CASSDSDTGGGTDTQYF.

The chain employs TRBV18 and TRBJ2-2; 10 bases map to TRBD2. The germline CDR1 and CDR2 sequences are KGHSH and LQKENI. This CDR3 contains 15 residues. Unmatched junction bases numbered 2, after V lost 0 bases and J lost 7 bases. Here the CDR3 DNA reads TGTGCCAGCTCACCACCGAGCGGGAGGGACGGGGAGCTGTTTTTT. This codes for CASSPPSGRDGELFF.

The chain carries TRBV19 and TRBJ2-3; 9 nucleotides align to TRBD2. This CDR3 region has 15 residues. In germline, CDR1 is LNHDA, CDR2 SQIVND (reference sequence). With 7 bases clipped from V and 4 bases from J, the junction kept 9 bases outside the gene matches. Here the CDR3 reads CASKGLAGEADTQYF. CDR3 in DNA: TGTGCCAGTAAGGGATTAGCGGGAGAGGCAGATACGCAGTATTTT. The complete variable domain, with remaining parts taken from reference TRBV19 and TRBJ2-3, reads DGGITQSPKYLFRKEGQNVTLSCEQNLNHDAMYWYRQDPGQGLRLIYYSQIVNDFQKGDIAEGYSVSREKKESFPLTVTSAQKNPTAFYLCASKGLAGEADTQYFGPGTRLTVL.

The genes are TRBV29-1 and TRBJ1-1; weak D call: TRBD1 (6 bases). The CDR3 loop spans 14 amino acids. V shed 2 bases and J shed 1 base, with 11 bases lying between them. Germline loops: CDR1 SQVTM, CDR2 ANQGSEA. CDR3 residues: CSVEKGGANTEAFF. The CDR3, as DNA: TGCAGCGTTGAAAAAGGGGGAGCGAACACTGAAGCTTTCTTT.

The chain employs TRBV19 and TRBJ2-7; TRBD2 is a possible D gene (5 bases). The CDR3 is 15 residues long. Germline CDR1 LNHDA, CDR2 SQIVND (reference sequence). Trimming took off 4 bases at V and 2 bases at J, with 15 bases between the two ends. CDR3: CASSTSPTTAYEQYF. The CDR3 nucleotides are TGTGCCAGTAGTACCTCCCCGACTACCGCCTACGAGCAGTACTTC.

This clone was seen once. The rearrangement joins TRBV7-8 to TRBJ2-7; TRBD2 aligns across 12 bases. V lost 1 base to trimming and J lost 3 bases; unmatched junction nucleotides: 1. Per germline, CDR1 SGHVS and CDR2 FQNEAQ. This CDR3 region has 15 residues. The CDR3 nucleotides read TGTGCCAGCAGCTTAGAGACTAGCGGGAGCTACGAGCAGTACTTC. Translating gives CASSLETSGSYEQYF.

The chain recombines TRBV10-2 with TRBJ2-5; D might be TRBD2 (6 bases). The end of the DNA is better explained by TRBJ2-7, so the J call may be wrong. The CDR3 covers 13 residues. Germline CDR1 reads WSHSY; CDR2 reads SAAADI. The DNA for the CDR3 is TGCGCCAGCAGTGACGGGGAGGACTACGAGCAGTACTTC. As protein: CASSDGEDYEQYF.

The rearrangement joins TRBV7-6 to TRBJ1-4, with D hard to call. V dropped 4 bases and J dropped 8 bases, with 17 bases sitting between them. From germline, CDR1 is SGHVS and CDR2 FNYEAQ. This CDR3 has 15 amino acids. CDR3 sequence reads: CASSSSGRREEKLFF. The CDR3 coding sequence is TGTGCCAGCAGCTCGTCGGGCCGGAGGGAAGAAAAACTGTTTTTT.

The rearrangement links TRBV9 to TRBJ2-5; a weak D match, TRBD1 (6 bases). Trimming took 2 bases from V and 6 from J, leaving 35 bases between them. The V gene's germline CDR1 is SGDLS and CDR2 YYNGEE. CDR3 size: 21 residues. CDR3 coding DNA: TGTGCCAGCAGCGTGCCTACTTCGGACAGAAGGCTAAGTAGCCTAAGAAAGACCCAGTACTTC. Its protein is CASSVPTSDRRLSSLRKTQYF.

This clone appeared once. Additional DNA sequences in this sample encode the identical CDR3. The chain is built from TRBV29-1 and TRBJ2-1; D not certain. Germline lookup yields CDR1 SQVTM and CDR2 ANQGSEA. Deletions cut 2 bases from V and 0 bases from J, with 5 bases between. The CDR3 spans 13 residues. CDR3 in amino acids: CSVETGSYNEQFF. In nucleotides, the CDR3 is TGCAGCGTTGAAACGGGCTCCTACAATGAGCAGTTCTTC.

The rearrangement links TRBV2 to TRBJ1-5, with D unresolved. V was pared by 7 bases and J by 7 bases, with 8 bases between. The CDR3 runs to 11 residues. Germline V gene sequence: CDR1 SNHLY, CDR2 FYNNEI. CDR3 sequence reads: CASKGEQPQHF. The CDR3 DNA reads TGTGCCAGCAAGGGAGAACAGCCCCAGCATTTT. Filled out from reference TRBV2 and TRBJ1-5, the complete variable domain reads EPEVTQTPSHQVTQMGQEVILRCVPISNHLYFYWYRQILGQKVEFLVSFYNNEISEKSEIFDDQFSVERPDGSNFTLKIRSTKLEDSAMYFCASKGEQPQHFGDGTRLSIL.

The chain employs TRBV5-1 and TRBJ2-7; 7 bases agree with TRBD1. V trimming: 3 bases; J trimming: 9 bases; junction bases outside the gene matches: 15. The CDR3 totals 15 residues. Germline V gene sequence: CDR1 SGHRS, CDR2 YFSETQ. In nucleotides, the CDR3 is TGCGCCAGCAGCTCAGGGACAGTCCTGCCTATGGGGCAGTACTTC. Protein: CASSSGTVLPMGQYF. The full variable domain, its missing parts supplied by reference TRBV5-1 and TRBJ2-7, is KAGVTQTPRYLIKTRGQQVTLSCSPISGHRSVSWYQQTPGQGLQFLFEYFSETQRNKGNFPGRFSGRQFSNSRSEMNVSTLELGDSALYLCASSSGTVLPMGQYFGPGTRLTVT.

This chain joins TRBV7-7 and TRBJ2-1, with D perhaps assigned TRBD1 or TRBD2 (6 bases each). Trimming pared 4 bases from V and 7 bases from J, leaving 11 bases between. The CDR3 covers 13 residues. Germline loops: CDR1 SSHAT, CDR2 FNYEAQ (reference sequence). The CDR3 DNA sequence: TGTGCCAGCAGCTCCCAAGGGGGGAATGAGCAGTTCTTC. As protein: CASSSQGGNEQFF.

This clone came up a few times. The chain couples TRBV7-2 to TRBJ2-6; D not resolved. The germline V gene encodes CDR1 SGHTA and CDR2 FQGNSA. The CDR3 runs 15 residues. V dropped 3 bases and J dropped 0 bases, with 6 bases sitting between them. CDR3 nucleotide sequence: TGTGCCAGCAGCTTGGAGCCCTCTGGGGCCAACGTCCTGACTTTC. It codes for CASSLEPSGANVLTF.